This T cell receptor beta chain was captured by sequencing in a study of blood T cell repertoires in COVID-19. Overall study context: The United States, Italy and Spain were the sources of the acute and convalescent COVID-19 samples. T cells, B-cell-depleted T cells, or PBMCs supplied cDNA or gDNA.

In the original processing: The authors estimated nucleated cell counts from reference gene primer amplification. This table comes from immunoSEQ multiplex PCR, and its TCRdb copy is limited to in-frame clones, with some not included. V and J calls and clone size are copied from that table; D and trimming were computed from the DNA. The data contain about 180,000 clones, under 85% of them singletons. Germline assignment: CDR1 MNHEY and CDR2 SVGEGT. The V gene end was trimmed by 6 bases and the J gene end by 9 bases; junction bases not matched to a gene: 14. This CDR3 region has 16 residues. Sequencing was carried out using peripheral blood. The chain uses TRBV6-2 or TRBV6-3 and TRBJ1-5; 10 nucleotides line up with TRBD1. The source is a woman in her sixties or seventies with COVID-19, enrolled during active disease. The CDR3 DNA sequence: TGTGCCAGCAGCCCCCACTGGGACAGGGGCTTCAGGCCCCAGCATTTT. Residues: CASSPHWDRGFRPQHF.